Reported below is one TCR beta chain. In the original processing: Amplification of reference gene primers was used by the study to estimate nucleated cell counts. TCRdb keeps only in-frame clones here, not all; method: immunoSEQ multiplex PCR. That table furnishes V, J and clone size, whereas the DNA furnished D and trimming. The data hold over 90,000 clones, with approximately 86% observed a single time. This sample was taken from a study of blood T cell repertoires in COVID-19. At the level of the study: Samples came from the United States, Italy and Spain, spanning acute and convalescent COVID-19. PBMCs, B-cell-depleted T cells, or T cells provided the cDNA or gDNA that made up the material.

Germline CDR1 reads MNHNY; CDR2 reads SVGAGI (reference sequence). This CDR3 spans 12 amino acids. V lost 11 bases, J lost 1 base, and 2 bases stayed unmatched. The source is a human donor in a cohort sampled during active COVID-19. The rearrangement uses TRBV6-6 and TRBJ2-3; 8 positions match TRBD2. The sequenced sample was peripheral blood. CDR3 nucleotides: TGTGCCTCGCGGGGGGGCACAGATACGCAGTATTTT. Its translation: CASRGGTDTQYF.